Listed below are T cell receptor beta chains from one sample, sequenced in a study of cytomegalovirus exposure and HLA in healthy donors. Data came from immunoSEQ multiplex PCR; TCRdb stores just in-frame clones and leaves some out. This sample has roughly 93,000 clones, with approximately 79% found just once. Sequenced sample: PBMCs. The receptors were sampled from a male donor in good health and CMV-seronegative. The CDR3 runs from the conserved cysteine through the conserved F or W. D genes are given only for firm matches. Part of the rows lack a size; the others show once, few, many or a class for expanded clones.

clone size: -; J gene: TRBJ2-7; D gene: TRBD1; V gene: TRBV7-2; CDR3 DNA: TGTGCCAGCAGCTTAGTCCCGGGACAGTTTAGCTCCTACGAGCAGTACTTC; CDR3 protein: CASSLVPGQFSSYEQYF
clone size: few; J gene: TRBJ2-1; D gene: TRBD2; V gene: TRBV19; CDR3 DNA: TGTGCCAGTAGAAGGCAGCGGGACCCCTACAATGAGCAGTTCTTC; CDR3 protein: CASRRQRDPYNEQFF
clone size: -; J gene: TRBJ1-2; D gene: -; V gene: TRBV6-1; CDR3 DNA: TGTGCCAGCAGTGAGGCTTCCGGGTCCCTTGGCTACACCTTC; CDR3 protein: CASSEASGSLGYTF
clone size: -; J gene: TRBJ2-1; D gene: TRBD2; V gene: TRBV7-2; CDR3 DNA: TGTGCCAGCAGCTTAGTGGGACTAGCTGTGGATGAGCAGTTCTTC; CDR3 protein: CASSLVGLAVDEQFF
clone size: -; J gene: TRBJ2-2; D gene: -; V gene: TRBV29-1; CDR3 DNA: TGCAGCGTTGAAGGCGGCACCGGGGAGCTGTTTTTT; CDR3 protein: CSVEGGTGELFF
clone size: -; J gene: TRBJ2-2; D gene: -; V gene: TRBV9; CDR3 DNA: TGTGCCAGCAGCGTAGGAGGCGGAGGAAACACCGGGGAGCTGTTTTTT; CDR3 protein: CASSVGGGGNTGELFF
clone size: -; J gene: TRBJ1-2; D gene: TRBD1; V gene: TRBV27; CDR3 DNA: TGTGCCAGCAGTTCTGACAGGGTAGGCGGCTACACCTTC; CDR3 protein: CASSSDRVGGYTF
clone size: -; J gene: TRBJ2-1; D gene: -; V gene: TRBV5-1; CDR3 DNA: TGCGCCAGCAGCTTGGACGGCGGATACAATGAGCAGTTCTTC; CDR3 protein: CASSLDGGYNEQFF
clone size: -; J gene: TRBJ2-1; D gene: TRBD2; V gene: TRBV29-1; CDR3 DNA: TGCAGCGTGCTTGGACTAGCGGGCTCTTACAATGAGCAGTTCTTC; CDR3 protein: CSVLGLAGSYNEQFF
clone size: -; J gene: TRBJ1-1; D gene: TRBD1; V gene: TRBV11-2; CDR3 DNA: TGTGCCAGCAGCTTAGTCTCAGCGGGACAGGTTATTAACACTGAAGCTTTCTTT; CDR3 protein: CASSLVSAGQVINTEAFF
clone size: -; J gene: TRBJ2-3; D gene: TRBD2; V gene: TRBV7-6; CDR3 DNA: TGTGCCAGCAGCTACGGACTAGCGGGCACAGATACGCAGTATTTT; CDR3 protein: CASSYGLAGTDTQYF
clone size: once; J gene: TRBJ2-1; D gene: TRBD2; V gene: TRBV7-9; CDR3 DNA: TGTGCCAGCAGCTTAGATTTCTCCGGACTAGGGTACAATGAGCAGTTCTTC; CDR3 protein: CASSLDFSGLGYNEQFF
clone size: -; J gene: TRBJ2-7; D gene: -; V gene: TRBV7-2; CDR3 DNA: TGTGCCAGCAGCTTTACCCGGGACACATCCTACGAGCAGTACTTC; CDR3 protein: CASSFTRDTSYEQYF